This T cell receptor beta chain was profiled in a study of blood T cells in healthy people across ages. A second PCR of roughly 7 to 11 cycles used a sample-barcoded 5' primer and a J-beta primer mix. TCRdb itself ran the 5' RACE reads through MiXCR, one entry per CDR3 protein. The sample records approximately 1.5 million distinct CDR3 sequences, 42% being singletons. Study-wide results and limits: Roughly linearly, TCR beta diversity per million T cells fell as age increased. A strong correlation between TCR beta diversity and naive T cell percentage was seen.

Comments on this clonotype: Antigen specificity is unknown.

Caucasian, healthy and from Russia, the donors were aged between roughly 6 and 100. Peripheral blood was drawn, about 9.7 milliliters per donor. Germline V lookup: CDR1 SGHRS, CDR2 YFSETQ. V was pared by 0 bases and J by 3 bases, with 6 bases of the junction left unmatched. The CDR3 runs 17 residues. This TCR came from a woman aged 18 to 35 in good health. The sample consisted of blood. The chain joins TRBV5-1 to TRBJ2-1; TRBD2 aligns across 10 bases. This CDR3 is CASSLGSSGGGYNEQFF. The CDR3 DNA reads as TGCGCCAGCAGCTTGGGGTCTAGCGGGGGAGGCTACAATGAGCAGTTCTTC.